The clone carrying this TCR beta chain has a handful of counts. This CDR3 comprises 12 residues. Trimming removed 6 bases from V and 9 bases from J; junction bases left unmatched: 5. The data are from a study of blood T cells in healthy people across ages. PCR was performed a second time for about 7 to 11 cycles using a sample-barcoded 5' primer and a J-beta primer mix. TCRdb re-called the 5' RACE reads with MiXCR, one entry per CDR3 protein. This table has around 1,000,000 distinct CDR3 sequences, approximately 25% appearing once. These same data were also listed under a study on T cells of mothers and their children.

The chain combines TRBV12-3 or TRBV12-4 with TRBJ2-5, with 9 bases identical to TRBD2. The source material was blood. The clonotype comes from a girl aged 2 to 9 in good health. The DNA for the CDR3 is TGTGCCAGCAGAGCGGGAGGAAGGTCCCAGTACTTC. It is translated as CASRAGGRSQYF.